One and the same sample provided the 20 T cell receptor beta chains below, sequenced in a study of post-analysis software for immune sequencing data. General study points: Comparison of patients with controls showed four or five TRBV segments more frequent in patients, TRBV5-6, TRBV5-1 and TRBV20-1 among them.

These receptors have no identified antigens. cDNA libraries of TCR beta carried unique molecular identifiers. TCRdb ran MiXCR on the PCR reads and lists one entry per CDR3 protein. This table holds about 180,000 distinct CDR3 sequences, approximately 30% found once. The sequencing sample was made of blood. Every receptor here comes from a girl aged 5-17 years with multiple sclerosis.

This clonotype was detected a few times. The chain is built from TRBV12-3 or TRBV12-4 and TRBJ1-2; D not certain. The V end was cut by 3 bases, the J end by 4 bases, with 3 bases between. The CDR3 contains 11 residues. The CDR3 DNA follows: TGTGCCAGCAGTTTTGGCTATGGCTACACCTTC. It specifies CASSFGYGYTF.

This clonotype was seen a few times. This chain links TRBV4-1 with TRBJ2-1; D perhaps matches TRBD2 (5 bases). The tail of the sequence fits TRBJ2-7 better, so the J call may be wrong. Germline values: CDR1 MGHRA, CDR2 YSYEKL. The CDR3 has 18 amino acids. The CDR3 region has the DNA TGCGCCAGCAGCCCGCTGGGGAGTTTCACTACGAGGCACAATGAGCAGTACTTC. This translates into CASSPLGSFTTRHNEQYF.

This clonotype was seen at least ten times. The V call is TRBV27, the J call TRBJ2-7; D ambiguous. The germline gives CDR1 MNHEY, CDR2 SMNVEV (reference sequence). The CDR3 runs 14 residues. V lost 2 bases and J 5 bases, leaving 13 bases between the germline ends. In DNA, the CDR3 is TGTGCCAGCAGTTTAGGGGTCCTGGGCGACGAGCAGTACTTC. It yields the protein CASSLGVLGDEQYF.

This clonotype was recorded at least ten times. The chain uses TRBV14 and TRBJ2-1; D not resolved. The CDR3 runs 13 residues. Trimming shortened V by 2 bases and J by 4 bases, and 6 bases separated the two germline ends. Germline loops: CDR1 SGHDN, CDR2 FVKESK. The CDR3 region is CASSQTSYNEQFF. The DNA of the CDR3 is TGTGCCAGCAGCCAAACGTCGTACAATGAGCAGTTCTTC.

The gene calls are TRBV5-6 and TRBJ2-5; 7 bases fit TRBD2. The CDR3 spans 16 residues. CDR1 SGHDT and CDR2 YYEEEE come from the germline V gene. Unmatched junction bases numbered 22, after V lost 6 bases and J lost 11 bases. CDR3 in amino acids: CASTLHGAGLYNEQYF. The CDR3 nucleotides read TGTGCCAGCACCTTACACGGAGCGGGACTTTACAATGAGCAGTACTTC.

The chain couples TRBV28 to TRBJ1-2; D is possibly TRBD1 (6 bases). The CDR3 spans 14 residues. Germline CDR1 MDHEN, CDR2 SYDVKM. With 6 bases removed from V and 11 bases from J, the gap between germline ends came to 22 bases. Written as DNA, the CDR3 is TGTGCCAGCAGCAGCCAGGGGCCCAGTTGGACTTACACCTTC. It translates to CASSSQGPSWTYTF.

To note about this clonotype: Given a much more abundant clone one base away, this may be a read error. This sequence joins TRBV11-3 and TRBJ2-5; D not resolved. The CDR3 spans 12 residues. Germline loops: CDR1 SGHNT, CDR2 YENEEA. V lost 4 bases and J lost 4, with 7 bases in between. CDR3 nucleotides: TGTGCCAGCAGCTCCCCTGGAGAGACCCAGTACTTC. It codes for CASSSPGETQYF.

This CDR3 is CASRDGGSGSKQFF. The CDR3 region has the DNA TGCGCCAGCAGGGATGGGGGTAGCGGGTCAAAGCAGTTCTTC. The chain is built from TRBV10-2 and TRBJ2-1; TRBD2 aligns across 7 bases. Germline loops: CDR1 WSHSY, CDR2 SAAADI. The junction had 13 bases not matched to a gene; V was cut back by 6 bases and J by 11 bases. This CDR3 is 14 amino acids long.

On this clonotype itself: A much larger clone is a single base away; this may be a read error. This chain connects TRBV7-3 to TRBJ2-7; 11 bases map to TRBD2. The CDR3 runs 15 residues. Germline CDR1 SGHTA, CDR2 FQGTGA. CDR3: CVSSSRTSGSYEQYF. The CDR3 DNA reads as TGTGTCAGCAGCTCGCGGACTAGCGGGTCCTACGAGCAGTACTTC.

This clonotype was seen ten or more times. This chain uses TRBV29-1 with TRBJ2-1; TRBD2 matches at 9 bases. V was pared by 1 base and J by 1 base, with 5 bases of the junction left unmatched. This CDR3 spans 16 amino acids. Germline CDR1 SQVTM, CDR2 ANQGSEA. The CDR3: CSVEGGRAKSYNEQFF. CDR3 DNA: TGCAGCGTTGAAGGCGGGAGGGCCAAGTCCTACAATGAGCAGTTCTTC.

This sequence joins TRBV4-1 and TRBJ2-3; D remains ambiguous. This CDR3 has 13 amino acids. V was pared by 1 base and J by 4 bases, with 6 bases between. The germline gives CDR1 MGHRA, CDR2 YSYEKL. This CDR3 is CASSQGLADTQYF. The DNA of the CDR3 is TGCGCCAGCAGCCAAGGTTTAGCAGATACGCAGTATTTT.

The sample holds many counts of this clonotype. This chain links TRBV2 with TRBJ2-7; 10 bases are a match to TRBD1. The J segment lost 3 bases and the V segment lost 6 bases, leaving 2 bases of the junction unmatched. CDR3 length: 13 amino acids. CDR1 and CDR2 (germline): SNHLY, FYNNEI. The CDR3 region is CASRDRGNYEQYF. The DNA for the CDR3 is TGTGCCAGCAGGGACAGGGGGAACTACGAGCAGTACTTC.

This sequence joins TRBV20-1 and TRBJ2-2; D is possibly TRBD2 (5 bases). The CDR3 is made up of 15 amino acids. V lost 0 bases, J lost 3 bases, and 11 bases lay in between. Germline CDR1 is DFQATT and CDR2 is SNEGSKA (reference sequence). This chain's CDR3 is CSARDRASHTGELFF. CDR3 coding DNA: TGCAGTGCTAGAGATCGTGCTAGCCACACCGGGGAGCTGTTTTTT.

The gene calls are TRBV20-1 and TRBJ2-5; 13 bases agree with TRBD2. TRBJ2-7 explains the end of the DNA better; the J call may be wrong. The CDR3 runs to 14 residues. Germline values: CDR1 DFQATT, CDR2 SNEGSKA (reference sequence). The CDR3 coding sequence is TGCAGTGCTGCCGGGACTAGCGGGATCTACGAGCAGTACTTC. This sequence encodes CSAAGTSGIYEQYF.

The chain combines TRBV20-1 with TRBJ2-1, with D unclear. The ends were cut back, 0 bases at V and 8 bases at J, with 14 bases in the middle. This CDR3 spans 14 amino acids. The V gene's germline CDR1 is DFQATT and CDR2 SNEGSKA (reference sequence). In DNA form, the CDR3 reads TGCAGTGCTAGAGATTTGGGTAGCTGGTATGAGCAGTTCTTC. Translating it yields CSARDLGSWYEQFF.

This clonotype was seen a handful of times. CDR3 DNA sequence: TGTGCCAGCAGCGCCGGGACTAGCGGGGGGTCAGATACGCAGTATTTT. As protein: CASSAGTSGGSDTQYF. J is TRBJ2-3 and V is TRBV9; 15 bases match TRBD2. The CDR3 totals 16 residues. The J segment lost 4 bases and the V segment lost 3 bases, leaving 3 bases of the junction unmatched. Per the germline V gene, CDR1 is SGDLS and CDR2 is YYNGEE.

This clonotype showed up just a few times. The rearrangement uses TRBV18 and TRBJ2-7; D is perhaps TRBD2 (5 bases). Germline V gene data show CDR1 as KGHSH and CDR2 as LQKENI. The CDR3 has 14 residues. Deletions cut 5 bases from V and 6 bases from J, with 17 bases between. For the CDR3, the DNA is TGTGCCAGCTCATTTTCTAGCATCAGAACCGAGCAGTACTTC. It yields the protein CASSFSSIRTEQYF.

The gene calls are TRBV5-1 and TRBJ1-4; TRBD1 aligns across 7 bases. V gave up 5 bases and J gave up 3 bases; unmatched junction bases: 4. This CDR3 is built from 14 residues. Germline CDR1 SGHRS, CDR2 YFSETQ. For the CDR3, the DNA is TGCGCCAGCAGGACAGGGCCATCTAATGAAAAACTGTTTTTT. It translates to CASRTGPSNEKLFF.

This clonotype was observed a handful of times. The chain uses TRBV7-9 and TRBJ1-1; tentative D call: TRBD1 (5 bases). Germline-derived CDR1 and CDR2 are SEHNR and FQNEAQ (reference sequence). There are 15 residues in the CDR3. Between the trimmed V and J ends, which lost 5 bases and 4 bases, there was a span of 17 bases. CDR3 protein: CASSLQEAGTTEAFF. CDR3 coding DNA: TGTGCCAGCAGCCTACAGGAAGCGGGAACCACTGAAGCTTTCTTT.

V is TRBV30 and J is TRBJ2-7; 8 bases are a match to TRBD2. The CDR3 is made up of 13 amino acids. CDR1 is GTSNPN and CDR2 is SVGIG in the germline V gene (reference sequence). The V segment lost 0 bases and the J segment 6 bases; nucleotides outside the gene matches: 4. CDR3 protein: CAWSVDREGEQYF. CDR3 DNA: TGTGCCTGGAGTGTAGACCGGGAGGGCGAGCAGTACTTC.